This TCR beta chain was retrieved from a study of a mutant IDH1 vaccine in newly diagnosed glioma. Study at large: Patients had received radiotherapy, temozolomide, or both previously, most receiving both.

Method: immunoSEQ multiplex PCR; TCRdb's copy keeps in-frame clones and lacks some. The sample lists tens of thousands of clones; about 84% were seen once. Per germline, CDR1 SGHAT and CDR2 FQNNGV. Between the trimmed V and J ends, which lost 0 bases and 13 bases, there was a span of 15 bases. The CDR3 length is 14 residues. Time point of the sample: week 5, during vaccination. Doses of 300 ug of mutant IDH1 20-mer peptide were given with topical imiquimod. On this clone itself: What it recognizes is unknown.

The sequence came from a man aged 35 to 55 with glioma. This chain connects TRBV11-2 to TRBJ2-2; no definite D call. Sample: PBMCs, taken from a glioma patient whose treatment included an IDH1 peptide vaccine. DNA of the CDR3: TGTGCCAGCAGCTTAGATCGGCCCTTTGGCGGGCTGTTTTTT. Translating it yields CASSLDRPFGGLFF.